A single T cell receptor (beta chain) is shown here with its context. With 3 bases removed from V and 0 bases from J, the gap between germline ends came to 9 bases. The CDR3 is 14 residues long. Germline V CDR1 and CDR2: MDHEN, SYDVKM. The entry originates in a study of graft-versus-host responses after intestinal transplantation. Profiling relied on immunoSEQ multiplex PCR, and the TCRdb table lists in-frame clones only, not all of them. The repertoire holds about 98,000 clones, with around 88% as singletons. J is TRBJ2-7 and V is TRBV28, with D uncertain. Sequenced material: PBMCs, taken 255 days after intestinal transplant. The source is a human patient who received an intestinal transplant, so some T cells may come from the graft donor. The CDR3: CASSLAVPSYEQYF. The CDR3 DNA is TGTGCCAGCAGTTTGGCCGTCCCCTCCTACGAGCAGTACTTC.